These 27 T cell receptor beta chains were sequenced from one sample in a study of cytomegalovirus exposure and HLA in healthy donors. Both 60 Vbeta primers and 13 Jbeta primers went into the PCR. Some clones are missing from TCRdb's copy, which holds only in-frame ones; the method was immunoSEQ multiplex PCR. Of 150,000 to 200,000 clones in the sample, roughly four fifths were seen once. Sequences were obtained from PBMCs. The receptors derive from a woman aged 40-49 years in good health and CMV-seronegative.

V usage is TRBV27 and J usage is TRBJ2-7, with D perhaps TRBD2 (7 bases). Germline assignment: CDR1 MNHEY and CDR2 SMNVEV (reference sequence). This CDR3 has 15 residues. V dropped 3 bases and J dropped 3 bases, with 15 bases sitting between them. The CDR3 here is CASSLIGGRFYEQYF. Written as DNA, the CDR3 is TGTGCCAGCAGTTTGATCGGGGGGCGCTTCTACGAGCAGTACTTC.

The table lists this clone with a few counts. The J gene is TRBJ1-1, the V gene TRBV6-1; 11 bases are a match to TRBD1. CDR1 MNHNS and CDR2 SASEGT come from the germline V gene. After removal of 7 bases from V and 3 bases from J, the junction contained 7 bases not matched to a gene. The CDR3 extends over 15 amino acids. The CDR3 region has the DNA TGTGCCAGCACCGAGGACAGGGGGCTTGACACTGAAGCTTTCTTT. Translating it yields CASTEDRGLDTEAFF.

Of note for this clone: One end of the junction does not line up with germline, which may come from a read error. The rearrangement joins TRBV19 to TRBJ1-2, with a possible D match to TRBD1 (5 bases). From germline, CDR1 is LNHDA and CDR2 SQIVND (reference sequence). This CDR3 has 15 residues. The CDR3 DNA sequence: TGTGTCAGTTCCCCGGGGGTGCTAAGAGACTATGGCTACACCTTC. Translating gives CVSSPGVLRDYGYTF.

Comment on this clone: Germline and junction disagree at one end, which may indicate a read error. The J gene is TRBJ2-7, the V gene TRBV7-7; 11 bases align to TRBD2. In germline, CDR1 is SSHAT, CDR2 FNYEAQ (reference sequence). This CDR3 has 19 amino acids. Here the CDR3 reads CASSLAIAGGKKTSYEQYF. The CDR3 nucleotides read TGTGCTAGCAGCTTAGCTATAGCGGGAGGGAAAAAAACCTCCTACGAGCAGTACTTC.

The J gene is TRBJ2-7, the V gene TRBV6-5; D possibly corresponds to TRBD2 (5 bases). This CDR3 contains 14 residues. Germline V gives CDR1 MNHEY, CDR2 SVGAGI. With 6 bases removed from V and 2 bases from J, the gap between germline ends came to 14 bases. The chain's CDR3 is CASRPGLLPYEQYF. The CDR3 DNA is TGTGCCAGCAGACCCGGACTCCTCCCCTACGAGCAGTACTTC.

The CDR3 nucleotides read TGTGCCAGCGCGGAATACTACAAGGGGGCGCGGGTAGGAGGCTACACCTTC. It yields the protein CASAEYYKGARVGGYTF. The V gene is TRBV27, the J gene TRBJ1-2, with 7 positions matching TRBD1. This CDR3 spans 17 amino acids. Germline loops: CDR1 MNHEY, CDR2 SMNVEV (reference sequence). The V segment lost 8 bases and the J segment 8 bases; nucleotides outside the gene matches: 23.

This chain uses TRBV7-9 with TRBJ2-6; 9 bases align to TRBD2. The CDR3 is 16 residues long. V trimming: 8 bases; J trimming: 3 bases; junction bases outside the gene matches: 8. Looked up from germline, CDR1 is SEHNR and CDR2 is FQNEAQ (reference sequence). In DNA form, the CDR3 reads TGTGCCAGCGCCGTTAGCGGGAGTAGTGGGGCCAACGTCCTGACTTTC. Translating it yields CASAVSGSSGANVLTF.

The V and J genes are TRBV28 and TRBJ1-5; 7 bases are shared with TRBD1. This CDR3 contains 15 residues. J gave up 0 bases and V 5 bases, and 4 bases lay outside the gene matches. Per germline, CDR1 MDHEN and CDR2 SYDVKM. The CDR3 sequence is CASSLDRVSNQPQHF. CDR3 bases: TGTGCCAGCAGTCTAGACAGGGTTAGCAATCAGCCCCAGCATTTT.

V gene TRBV11-3 combines with J gene TRBJ1-1; 9 bases match TRBD1. From germline, CDR1 is SGHNT and CDR2 YENEEA. The V gene end was trimmed by 5 bases and the J gene end by 9 bases; junction bases not matched to a gene: 13. The CDR3 has 15 residues. CDR3 sequence (DNA): TGTGCCAGCAGCCCAGATCCCGGACAGGGGTCGAAAGCTTTCTTT. It specifies CASSPDPGQGSKAFF.

This chain links TRBV29-1 with TRBJ2-2, with 8 bases lining up with TRBD1. The CDR3 is 15 residues long. In germline, CDR1 is SQVTM, CDR2 ANQGSEA. J was trimmed by 3 bases and V by 4 bases; bases with no gene match: 7. CDR3 DNA sequence: TGCAGCGTTGCAGGGGGCGCGACTGACACCGGGGAGCTGTTTTTT. Protein: CSVAGGATDTGELFF.

V is TRBV7-3 and J is TRBJ2-2; maybe TRBD2 (6 bases). The CDR3 extends over 15 amino acids. V was clipped by 5 bases and J by 6 bases, with 16 bases between them. Germline V gives CDR1 SGHTA, CDR2 FQGTGA. In nucleotides, the CDR3 is TGTGCCAGCAGCCCTAGGGAGGAGGCCCCCGGGGAGCTGTTTTTT. Protein product: CASSPREEAPGELFF. The full variable domain, rest sourced from reference TRBV7-3 and TRBJ2-2, is GAGVSQTPSNKVTEKGKYVELRCDPISGHTALYWYRQSLGQGPEFLIYFQGTGAADDSGLPNDRFFAVRPEGSVSTLKIQRTERGDSAVYLCASSPREEAPGELFFGEGSRLTVL.

This clone turned up a few times. The chain is built from TRBV7-9 and TRBJ1-1; 8 positions agree with TRBD1. With V trimmed by 1 base and J by 7 bases, 8 bases remained unmatched. The CDR3 length is 15 residues. Looked up from germline, CDR1 is SEHNR and CDR2 is FQNEAQ (reference sequence). CDR3 in amino acids: CASSLGDRRADEAFF. CDR3 sequence (DNA): TGTGCCAGCAGCTTAGGGGACAGGAGGGCCGATGAAGCTTTCTTT.

V is TRBV5-1 and J is TRBJ1-1; D call uncertain. Trimming took 0 bases from V and 5 from J, leaving 11 bases between them. The CDR3 loop spans 14 amino acids. Germline values: CDR1 SGHRS, CDR2 YFSETQ. The chain's CDR3 is CASSLGGTRTEAFF. CDR3 DNA sequence: TGCGCCAGCAGCTTGGGTGGCACTAGAACTGAAGCTTTCTTT.

As regards this clone: Additional DNA sequences in this sample encode the identical CDR3. The chain joins TRBV5-4 to TRBJ2-5; D unclear. The V end was cut by 0 bases, the J end by 8 bases, with 11 bases between. CDR1 SGHNT and CDR2 YYREEE come from the germline V gene (reference sequence). This CDR3 is built from 13 residues. This chain's CDR3 is CASSLDSVETQYF. As DNA, the CDR3 is TGTGCCAGCAGCTTGGACTCGGTAGAAACCCAGTACTTC. The complete variable domain, with remaining parts taken from reference TRBV5-4 and TRBJ2-5, reads ETGVTQSPTHLIKTRGQQVTLRCSSQSGHNTVSWYQQALGQGPQFIFQYYREEENGRGNFPPRFSGLQFPNYSSELNVNALELDDSALYLCASSLDSVETQYFGPGTRLLVL.

The rearrangement joins TRBV18 to TRBJ1-1; TRBD1 aligns across 10 bases. Trimming cost V 4 bases and J 13 bases; bases outside gene matches: 9. The CDR3 has 13 amino acids. CDR1 KGHSH and CDR2 LQKENI come from the germline V gene. CDR3 coding DNA: TGTGCCAGCTCACGGACAGGGGGTGGAGTGGATTTCTTT. Its translation is CASSRTGGGVDFF.

The chain couples TRBV7-2 to TRBJ2-7, with D perhaps matching TRBD2 (5 bases). The germline V gene encodes CDR1 SGHTA and CDR2 FQGNSA. V shed 5 bases and J shed 4 bases, with 12 bases lying between them. The CDR3 covers 13 residues. Here the CDR3 reads CASSPGERYEQYF. The DNA for the CDR3 is TGTGCCAGCAGCCCCGGGGAGAGGTACGAGCAGTACTTC.

This clone occurred a few times. The rearrangement joins TRBV6-1 to TRBJ1-1, with D unclear. CDR1 MNHNS and CDR2 SASEGT come from the germline V gene. V lost 3 bases to trimming and J lost 11 bases, with 10 bases between them. CDR3 length: 11 residues. As DNA, the CDR3 is TGTGCCAGCAGTGACCGAGGGTGCGCTTTCTTT. Its protein is CASSDRGCAFF.

The V call is TRBV27, the J call TRBJ1-2; D perhaps matches TRBD1 (6 bases). V was trimmed by 6 bases and J by 4 bases, leaving 18 bases between them. This CDR3 has 15 amino acids. Germline-derived CDR1 and CDR2 are MNHEY and SMNVEV (reference sequence). CDR3 DNA: TGTGCCAGCAGGGCTGCCCAACAGGGTACCTATGGCTACACCTTC. As protein: CASRAAQQGTYGYTF.

CDR3 DNA sequence: TGTGCCAGCAGCTCCCCTAGCGGGAGAAGTACCTACGAGCAGTACTTC. It specifies CASSSPSGRSTYEQYF. This chain connects TRBV11-3 to TRBJ2-7; TRBD2 agrees at 10 bases. V lost 4 bases and J lost 2; bases outside the gene matches: 8. The CDR3 runs 16 residues. From germline, CDR1 is SGHNT and CDR2 YENEEA.

The chain combines TRBV7-2 with TRBJ1-5; TRBD1 is a possible D gene (6 bases). Trimming left V 6 bases short and J 2 bases short, with 17 bases between. In germline, CDR1 is SGHTA, CDR2 FQGNSA. The CDR3 loop spans 16 amino acids. CDR3 bases: TGTGCCAGCAGTCTAGCGGGAGGGACACGCAATCAGCCCCAGCATTTT. Its protein product is CASSLAGGTRNQPQHF. Drawing the rest from reference TRBV7-2 and TRBJ1-5, the complete variable domain is GAGVSQSPSNKVTEKGKDVELRCDPISGHTALYWYRQSLGQGLEFLIYFQGNSAPDKSGLPSDRFSAERTGGSVSTLTIQRTQQEDSAVYLCASSLAGGTRNQPQHFGDGTRLSIL.

The rearrangement uses TRBV6-5 and TRBJ1-1; D remains unclear. This CDR3 has 15 residues. CDR1 is MNHEY and CDR2 is SVGAGI in the germline V gene. Trimming left V 4 bases short and J 2 bases short, with 14 bases between. The CDR3, as DNA: TGTGCCAGCAGTTCGGGTCCAAGGTCTAACACTGAAGCTTTCTTT. Translating gives CASSSGPRSNTEAFF.

The genes are TRBV13 and TRBJ2-3; TRBD2 agrees at 8 bases. CDR3 length: 15 amino acids. Germline lookup yields CDR1 PRHDT and CDR2 FYEKMQ (reference sequence). Trimming at V came to 0 bases and at J to 4 bases, leaving 3 bases not matched to a gene. CDR3 in DNA: TGTGCCAGCAGCTTAGGCGGGGGGGGCGCAGATACGCAGTATTTT. This sequence encodes CASSLGGGGADTQYF.

The rearrangement uses TRBV7-6 and TRBJ2-7, with D maybe TRBD1 (5 bases). The CDR3 spans 14 residues. In germline, CDR1 is SGHVS, CDR2 FNYEAQ. Trimming shortened V by 0 bases and J by 3 bases, and 9 bases separated the two germline ends. The CDR3 sequence is CASSLAPDSYEQYF. The CDR3 DNA is TGTGCCAGCAGCTTAGCACCTGACAGCTACGAGCAGTACTTC.

This chain joins TRBV29-1 and TRBJ2-7; the D is unclear. Trimming cost V 2 bases and J 3 bases, with 5 bases left between them. This CDR3 spans 11 amino acids. Germline V gene sequence: CDR1 SQVTM, CDR2 ANQGSEA. The chain's CDR3 is CSVELSYEQYF. For the CDR3, the DNA is TGCAGCGTTGAATTGAGCTACGAGCAGTACTTC.

The genes are TRBV30 and TRBJ1-4; possible D gene TRBD1, 5 bases. V gave up 0 bases and J gave up 5 bases, with 10 bases separating them. Germline V gene sequence: CDR1 GTSNPN, CDR2 SVGIG (reference sequence). The CDR3 is made up of 14 amino acids. CDR3 region: CAWSVRAGNEKLFF. For the CDR3, the DNA is TGTGCCTGGAGTGTACGGGCAGGGAATGAAAAACTGTTTTTT.

This clone was detected once. The V and J genes are TRBV7-9 and TRBJ2-3, with D possibly being TRBD1 (6 bases). This CDR3 contains 14 residues. Germline V lookup: CDR1 SEHNR, CDR2 FQNEAQ (reference sequence). V lost 5 bases, J lost 5 bases, and 14 bases lay in between. CDR3 coding DNA: TGTGCCAGCAGCCTAGGTACAGGGAGAGATACGCAGTATTTT. Protein sequence: CASSLGTGRDTQYF. The whole variable domain, filled in from reference TRBV7-9 and TRBJ2-3, reads DTGVSQNPRHKITKRGQNVTFRCDPISEHNRLYWYRQTLGQGPEFLTYFQNEAQLEKSRLLSDRFSAERPKGSFSTLEIQRTEQGDSAMYLCASSLGTGRDTQYFGPGTRLTVL.

The chain links TRBV9 to TRBJ2-7, with 7 bases fitting TRBD1. The germline gives CDR1 SGDLS, CDR2 YYNGEE. This CDR3 comprises 15 residues. The ends lost 4 bases at V and 5 bases at J; junction bases unmatched: 12. The CDR3 coding sequence is TGTGCCAGCAGCCCCTTTTCTGGGACAGCCCACGAGCAGTACTTC. It is translated as CASSPFSGTAHEQYF. The whole variable domain, remainder taken from reference TRBV9 and TRBJ2-7, is DSGVTQTPKHLITATGQRVTLRCSPRSGDLSVYWYQQSLDQGLQFLIQYYNGEERAKGNILERFSAQQFPDLHSELNLSSLELGDSALYFCASSPFSGTAHEQYFGPGTRLTVT.